Listed here is a single TCR beta chain. Clones were read by immunoSEQ multiplex PCR, and TCRdb kept only the in-frame ones, dropping some. The sample records 130,000 to 150,000 clones, about 93% being singletons. The sample is drawn from a study of T cell responses to AZD1222 COVID-19 vaccine. From germline, CDR1 is MNHEY and CDR2 SMNVEV (reference sequence). This CDR3 contains 18 residues. The V gene lost 2 bases and the J gene lost 0 bases, with 14 bases spanning the gap. The chain employs TRBV27 and TRBJ2-6, with a weak D call TRBD2 (5 bases). The TCR was taken from an adult in good health. Here the sequenced sample was peripheral blood, taken on day 0 of MenACWY control vaccination. The CDR3 reads CASSLIGNGGSGANVLTF. The CDR3 bases are TGTGCCAGCAGTTTAATCGGGAATGGAGGCTCTGGGGCCAACGTCCTGACTTTC.